Listed below are T cell receptor beta chains from one sample, sequenced in a study of siplizumab effects on memory and regulatory T cells. The repertoire was sequenced with immunoSEQ multiplex PCR; TCRdb's copy has only in-frame clones and lacks some. The sample carries about 87,000 clones, 87% recorded once. The sample taken for sequencing was Tregs sorted from blood. The source of these receptors is a human donor in good health. CDR3s leave out the opening cysteine and the closing phenylalanine or tryptophan. Each record gives: J gene, V gene, CDR3 protein.

TRBJ2-1 | TRBV7-3 | ASSVGGDEQF
TRBJ1-5 | TRBV27 | ASKEGTYSNQPQH
TRBJ1-2 | TRBV19 | ASTPAGRGGYGYT
TRBJ1-5 | TRBV19 | ASSIIGQGVYKQPQH
TRBJ2-5 | TRBV10-2 | ASRGLAQETQY
TRBJ1-3 | TRBV19 | ASSRASGNTIY
TRBJ2-5 | TRBV12-5 | ASGLVKGGGPSYQETQY
TRBJ2-2 | TRBV29-1 | SARPTSGGPSQLF
TRBJ2-1 | TRBV6-5 | ASSYLPGGGYNEQF
TRBJ2-7 | TRBV5-1 | ASSIAGGFGEQY
TRBJ2-3 | TRBV19 | ASSAGTVFTDTQY
TRBJ2-7 | TRBV10-3 | AISEGAGSLGEQY
TRBJ2-1 | TRBV7-9 | ASRHNWLAGDNEQF
TRBJ2-5 | TRBV28 | ASSAETQY
TRBJ2-5 | TRBV5-1 | ASSLGAGGHETQY
TRBJ1-1 | TRBV20-1 | SASWDEAF
TRBJ2-1 | TRBV7-2 | ASSRAGTSGGVYNEQF
TRBJ1-2 | TRBV5-4 | ASTNPSAGYT